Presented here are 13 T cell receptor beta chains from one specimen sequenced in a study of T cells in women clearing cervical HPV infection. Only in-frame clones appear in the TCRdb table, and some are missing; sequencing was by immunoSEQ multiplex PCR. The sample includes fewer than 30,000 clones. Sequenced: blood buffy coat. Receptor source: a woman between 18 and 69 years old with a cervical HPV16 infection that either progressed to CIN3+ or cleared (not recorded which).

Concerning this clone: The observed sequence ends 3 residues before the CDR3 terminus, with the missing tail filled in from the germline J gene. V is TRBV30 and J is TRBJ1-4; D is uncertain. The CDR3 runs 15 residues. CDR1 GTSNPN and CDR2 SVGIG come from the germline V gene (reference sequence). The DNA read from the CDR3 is TGTGCCTGGAGTGTAGGAGCAGGTCCTGGATCACCA. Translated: CAWSVGAGPGSP. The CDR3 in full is CAWSVGAGPGSPLFF.

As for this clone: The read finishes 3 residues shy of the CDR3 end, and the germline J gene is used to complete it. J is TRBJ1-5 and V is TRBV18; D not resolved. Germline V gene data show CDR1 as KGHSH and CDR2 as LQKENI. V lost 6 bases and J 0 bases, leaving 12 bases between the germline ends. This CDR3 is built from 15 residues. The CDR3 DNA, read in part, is TGTGCCAGCTCGCCGGCGGCCAATAGCAATCAGCCC. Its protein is CASSPAANSNQP. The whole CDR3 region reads CASSPAANSNQPQHF.

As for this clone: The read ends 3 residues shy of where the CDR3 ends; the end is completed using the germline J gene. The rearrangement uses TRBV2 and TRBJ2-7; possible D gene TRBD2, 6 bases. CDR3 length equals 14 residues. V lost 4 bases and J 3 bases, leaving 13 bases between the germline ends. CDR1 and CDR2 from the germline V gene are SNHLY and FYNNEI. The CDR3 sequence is CASSASLGLYEQYF. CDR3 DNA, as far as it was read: TGTGCCAGCAGTGCGAGCTTGGGACTCTACGAG.

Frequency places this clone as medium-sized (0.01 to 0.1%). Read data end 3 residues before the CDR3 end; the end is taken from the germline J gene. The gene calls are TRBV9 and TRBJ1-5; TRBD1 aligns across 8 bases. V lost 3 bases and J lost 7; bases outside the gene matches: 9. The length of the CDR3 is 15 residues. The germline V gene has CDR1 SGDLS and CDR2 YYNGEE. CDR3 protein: CASSASGQVNQPQHF. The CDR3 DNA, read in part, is TGTGCCAGCAGCGCCTCGGGACAGGTAAACCAGCCC.

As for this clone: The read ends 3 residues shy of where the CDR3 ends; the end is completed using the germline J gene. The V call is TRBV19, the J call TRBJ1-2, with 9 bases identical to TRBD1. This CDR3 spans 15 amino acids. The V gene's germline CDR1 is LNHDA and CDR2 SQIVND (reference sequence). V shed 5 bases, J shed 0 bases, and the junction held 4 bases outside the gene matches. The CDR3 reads CASSRDRAANYGYTF. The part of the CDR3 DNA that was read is TGTGCCAGTAGTCGGGACAGGGCAGCTAACTATGGC.

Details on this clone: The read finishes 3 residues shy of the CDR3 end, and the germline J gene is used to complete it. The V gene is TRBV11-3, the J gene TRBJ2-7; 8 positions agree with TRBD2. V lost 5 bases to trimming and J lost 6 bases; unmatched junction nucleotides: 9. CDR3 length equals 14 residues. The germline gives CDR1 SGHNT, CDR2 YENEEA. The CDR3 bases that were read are TGTGCCAGCAGCCAAACTAGCGGCTCGGTCGAG. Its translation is CASSQTSGSVE. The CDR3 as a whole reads CASSQTSGSVEQYF.

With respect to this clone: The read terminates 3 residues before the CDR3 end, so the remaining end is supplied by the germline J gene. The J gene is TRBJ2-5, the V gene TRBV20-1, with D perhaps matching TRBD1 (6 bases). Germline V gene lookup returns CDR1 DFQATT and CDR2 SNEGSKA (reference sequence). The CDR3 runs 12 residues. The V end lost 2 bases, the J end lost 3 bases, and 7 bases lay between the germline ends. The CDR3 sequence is CSARRTEETQYF. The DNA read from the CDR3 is TGCAGTGCTAGAAGGACAGAAGAGACC.

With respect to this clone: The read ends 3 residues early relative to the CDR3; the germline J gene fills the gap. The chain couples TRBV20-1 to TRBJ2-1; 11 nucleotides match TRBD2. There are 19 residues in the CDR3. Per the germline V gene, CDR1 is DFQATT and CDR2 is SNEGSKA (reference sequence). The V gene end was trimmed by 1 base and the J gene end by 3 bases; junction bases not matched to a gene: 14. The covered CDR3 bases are TGCAGTGCTAGAGGAGGGGGACTAGCGGATTGGATCATCTACAATGAG. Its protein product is CSARGGGLADWIIYNE. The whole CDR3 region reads CSARGGGLADWIIYNEQFF.

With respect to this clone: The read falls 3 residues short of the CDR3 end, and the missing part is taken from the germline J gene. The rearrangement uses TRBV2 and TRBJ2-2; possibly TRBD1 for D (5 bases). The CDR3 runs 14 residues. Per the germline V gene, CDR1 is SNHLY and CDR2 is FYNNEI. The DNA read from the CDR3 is TGTGCCAGCAGCCAGCTCTCTGGGGCCAACGTG. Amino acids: CASSQLSGANV. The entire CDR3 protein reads CASSQLSGANVLFF.

The sequenced part of the CDR3 DNA is TGTGCCAGCAGTAGCTATGAG. Its translation is CASSSYE. The full CDR3 reads CASSSYEQFF. The chain has TRBV2 and TRBJ2-1; the D is unclear. The missing CDR3 end, 3 residues past where the read stops, is filled in from the germline J gene. Germline V gene data show CDR1 as SNHLY and CDR2 as FYNNEI. This CDR3 is built from 10 residues. V lost 5 bases and J 8 bases, leaving 4 bases between the germline ends.

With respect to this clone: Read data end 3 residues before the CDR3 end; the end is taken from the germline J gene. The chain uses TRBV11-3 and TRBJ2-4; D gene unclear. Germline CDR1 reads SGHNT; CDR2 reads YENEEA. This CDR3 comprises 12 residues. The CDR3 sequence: CASSLPPANQYF. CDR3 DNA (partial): TGTGCCAGCAGCTTACCCCCCGCTAAT.

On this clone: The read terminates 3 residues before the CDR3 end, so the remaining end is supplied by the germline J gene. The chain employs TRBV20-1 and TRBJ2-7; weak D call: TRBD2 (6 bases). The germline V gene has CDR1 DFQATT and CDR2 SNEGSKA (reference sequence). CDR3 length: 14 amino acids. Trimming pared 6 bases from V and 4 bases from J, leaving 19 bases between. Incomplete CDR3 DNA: TGCAGTGCAGGGACCAGAGCGGGTGCTTACGAG. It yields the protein CSAGTRAGAYE. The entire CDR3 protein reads CSAGTRAGAYEQYF.

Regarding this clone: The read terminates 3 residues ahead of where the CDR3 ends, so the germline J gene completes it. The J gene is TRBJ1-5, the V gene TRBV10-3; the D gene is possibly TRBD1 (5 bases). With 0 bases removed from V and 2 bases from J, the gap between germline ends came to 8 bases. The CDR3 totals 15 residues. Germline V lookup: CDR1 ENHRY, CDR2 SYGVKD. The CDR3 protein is CAISESGVGNQPQHF. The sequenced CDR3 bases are TGTGCCATCAGTGAGTCAGGGGTAGGCAATCAGCCC.